This T cell receptor beta chain was captured by sequencing in a study of T-cell reconstitution after alpha-beta-depleted transplantation in children. Unique molecular identifiers were built into the TCRbeta library. MiXCR was run by TCRdb on the PCR reads, yielding one entry per CDR3 protein. This repertoire shows nearly 200,000 distinct CDR3 sequences, just under 6.5% found once; its top ten account for 4.5%. This CDR3 region has 14 residues. The ends were cut back, 0 bases at V and 5 bases at J, with 13 bases in the middle. Germline V gene lookup returns CDR1 DFQATT and CDR2 SNEGSKA (reference sequence). This clonotype was counted at least ten times. No antigen is known for it. Study-wide findings and caveats: At around two months after transplant, the alpha-beta T cells were reportedly derived from several hundred expanded clones that came from non-depleted graft cells. At the one-year point after transplant, T-cell counts and TCRbeta diversity were found to come mostly from T cells that had been newly produced.

The sequence was obtained from a girl less than two years old with combined immunodeficiency, due to receive a stem cell transplant. The sample consisted of PBMCs, taken before TCRalphabeta/CD19-depleted stem cell transplant. The rearrangement links TRBV20-1 to TRBJ1-1; D is perhaps TRBD1 (5 bases). CDR3 region: CSAREGQGGTEAFF. For the CDR3, the DNA is TGCAGTGCTAGAGAGGGCCAGGGAGGGACTGAAGCTTTCTTT.